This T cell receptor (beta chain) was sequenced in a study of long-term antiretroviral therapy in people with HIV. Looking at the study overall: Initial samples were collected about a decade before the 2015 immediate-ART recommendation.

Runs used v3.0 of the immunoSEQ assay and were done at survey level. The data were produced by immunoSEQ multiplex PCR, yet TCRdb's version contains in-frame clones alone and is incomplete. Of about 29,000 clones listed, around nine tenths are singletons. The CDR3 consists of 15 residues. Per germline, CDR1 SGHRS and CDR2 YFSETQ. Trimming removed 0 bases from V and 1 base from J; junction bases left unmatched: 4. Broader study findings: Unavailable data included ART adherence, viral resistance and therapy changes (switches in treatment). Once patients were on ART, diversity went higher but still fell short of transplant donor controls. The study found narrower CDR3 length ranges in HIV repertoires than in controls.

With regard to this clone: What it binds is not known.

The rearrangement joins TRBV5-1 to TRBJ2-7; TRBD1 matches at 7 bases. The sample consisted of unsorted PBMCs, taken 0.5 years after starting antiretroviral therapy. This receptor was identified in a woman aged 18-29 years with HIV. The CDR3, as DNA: TGCGCCAGCAGCTTGGCACAGGGGTTGTCCTACGAGCAGTACTTC. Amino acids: CASSLAQGLSYEQYF. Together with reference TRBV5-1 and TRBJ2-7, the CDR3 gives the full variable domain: KAGVTQTPRYLIKTRGQQVTLSCSPISGHRSVSWYQQTPGQGLQFLFEYFSETQRNKGNFPGRFSGRQFSNSRSEMNVSTLELGDSALYLCASSLAQGLSYEQYFGPGTRLTVT.